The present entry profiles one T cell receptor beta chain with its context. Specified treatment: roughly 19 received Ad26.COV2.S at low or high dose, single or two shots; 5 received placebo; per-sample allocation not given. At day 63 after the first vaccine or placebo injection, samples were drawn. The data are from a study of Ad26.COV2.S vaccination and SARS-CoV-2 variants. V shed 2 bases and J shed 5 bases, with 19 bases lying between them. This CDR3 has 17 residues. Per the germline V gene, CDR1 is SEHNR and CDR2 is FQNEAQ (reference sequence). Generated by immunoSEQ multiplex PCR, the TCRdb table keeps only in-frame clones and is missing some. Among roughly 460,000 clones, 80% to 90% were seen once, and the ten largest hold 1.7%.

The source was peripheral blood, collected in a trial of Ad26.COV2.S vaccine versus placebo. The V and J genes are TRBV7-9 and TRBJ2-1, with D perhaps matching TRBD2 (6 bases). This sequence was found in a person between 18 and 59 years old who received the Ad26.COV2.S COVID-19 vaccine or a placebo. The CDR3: CASSLYGTALLDNEQFF. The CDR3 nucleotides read TGTGCCAGCAGCTTATATGGGACTGCTCTTTTGGACAATGAGCAGTTCTTC. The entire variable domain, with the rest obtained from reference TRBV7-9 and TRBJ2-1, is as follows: DTGVSQNPRHKITKRGQNVTFRCDPISEHNRLYWYRQTLGQGPEFLTYFQNEAQLEKSRLLSDRFSAERPKGSFSTLEIQRTEQGDSAMYLCASSLYGTALLDNEQFFGPGTRLTVL.